The clone carrying this T cell receptor (beta chain) appeared many times. Its antigen is as yet unknown. The data were taken from a study of T-cell reconstitution after alpha-beta-depleted transplantation in children. Preparation of the TCRbeta library was carried out with unique molecular identifiers. TCRdb re-derived calls from the PCR reads in MiXCR, one entry per CDR3 protein. The top ten hold 13% to 15% of the sample, which has around 600,000 distinct CDR3 sequences, about 21% seen once. CDR3 length: 17 amino acids. Germline lookup yields CDR1 SGHAT and CDR2 FQNNGV. The J segment lost 1 base and the V segment lost 0 bases, leaving 4 bases of the junction unmatched. General study points: Approximately two months post-transplant, alpha-beta T cells reportedly originated from several hundred expanded graft clones.

This material consisted of PBMCs, mostly from graft donor cells, taken 360 days after TCRalphabeta/CD19-depleted stem cell transplant. The sequence derives from a boy under two years old who had a stem cell transplant for acute myeloid leukemia, so the T cells may come from the graft donor. This sequence joins TRBV11-2 and TRBJ2-1, with 9 nucleotides matching TRBD2. The CDR3 is CASSLDGGGGSYNEQFF. The CDR3 region has the DNA TGTGCCAGCAGCTTAGATGGCGGGGGGGGTTCCTACAATGAGCAGTTCTTC.